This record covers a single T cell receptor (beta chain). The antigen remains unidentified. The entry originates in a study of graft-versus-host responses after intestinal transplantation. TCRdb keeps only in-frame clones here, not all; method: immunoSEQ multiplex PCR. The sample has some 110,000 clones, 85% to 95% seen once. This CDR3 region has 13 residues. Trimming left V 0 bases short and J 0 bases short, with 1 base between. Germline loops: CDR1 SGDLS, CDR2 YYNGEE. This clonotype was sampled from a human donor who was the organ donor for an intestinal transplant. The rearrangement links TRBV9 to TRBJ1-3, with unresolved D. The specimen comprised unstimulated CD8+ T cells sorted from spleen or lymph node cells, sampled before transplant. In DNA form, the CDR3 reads TGTGCCAGCAGCGTAGACTCTGGAAACACCATATATTTT. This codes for CASSVDSGNTIYF. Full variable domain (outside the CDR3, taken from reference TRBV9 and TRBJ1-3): DSGVTQTPKHLITATGQRVTLRCSPRSGDLSVYWYQQSLDQGLQFLIQYYNGEERAKGNILERFSAQQFPDLHSELNLSSLELGDSALYFCASSVDSGNTIYFGEGSWLTVV.